This TCR beta chain was sequenced during a study of cytomegalovirus exposure and HLA in healthy donors. V shed 4 bases, J shed 4 bases, and the junction held 3 bases outside the gene matches. This CDR3 is 14 amino acids long. Germline lookup yields CDR1 SEHNR and CDR2 FQNEAQ (reference sequence). Method: immunoSEQ multiplex PCR; TCRdb's copy keeps in-frame clones and lacks some. In the table there are under 70,000 clones, around 89% of which are singletons. General study points: In a later analysis, first-cohort TCR clusters were found to tend to co-occur in the 100 to 150 validation repertoires. Reportedly, diagnosis of cytomegalovirus status by the classifier showed high specificity and sensitivity. A list of 164 TCR beta chains associated with cytomegalovirus was given.

On this clone itself: Its antigen is not known.

Separation from the approximately 670-subject first cohort characterized the roughly 120-subject validation cohort, to which the donors belonged. What was sequenced was PBMCs. The chain joins TRBV7-9 to TRBJ2-7; 11 nucleotides align to TRBD1. The sequence derives from a woman younger than 35 in good health and CMV-seronegative. CDR3 bases: TGTGCCAGCAGCTCGGACAGGGGGCTATACGAGCAGTACTTC. Protein: CASSSDRGLYEQYF.